This TCR beta chain was sequenced for a study of T cell repertoires in cytomegalovirus infection. Study background: Signatures in public TCR beta sequences pointed to both CMV infection and matching HLA type. General study points: CMV-specific TCR beta clonotypes restricted by HLA-C dominated the ex vivo response.

This clonotype showed up just a few times. The target antigen is unknown. TCRdb passed the reads through MiXCR, listing each CDR3 protein once. The sample includes around 630,000 distinct CDR3 sequences, roughly 26% of them seen just once. The TCR sequence derives from a human donor in good health (CMV status not recorded). Some clones in this sample may be carry-over from other donors' samples. Sequencing was performed on CD8+ T cells from PBMCs.

This CDR3 is CASSPGGLGNTGELFF. The CDR3, as DNA: TGTGCCAGCAGCCCCGGGGGACTAGGGAACACCGGGGAGCTGTTTTTT. The chain recombines TRBV7-8 with TRBJ2-2, with 8 bases fitting TRBD2. Germline CDR1 is SGHVS and CDR2 is FQNEAQ. The CDR3 sequence is 16 residues long. Trimming cost V 5 bases and J 1 base; bases outside gene matches: 6.